These T cell receptor beta chains were read from a single sample in a study of CXCR3-negative and CXCR3-positive naive CD8 T cells. Reanalyzing the 5' RACE reads, TCRdb keeps one entry per CDR3 protein, without DNA. The sample holds about 98,000 distinct CDR3 sequences. What was sequenced was naive CXCR3+ CD8+ T cells from blood. The receptors originated from a human donor in good health. Some clones in this sample may be carry-over from other donors' samples. The CDR3 runs from the conserved cysteine through the conserved F or W.

v_gene	j_gene	CDR3aa
TRBV27	TRBJ1-1	CASSLTSANTEAFF
TRBV29-1	TRBJ2-3	CSVEGMITGTDTQYF
TRBV29-1	TRBJ2-1	CSVETLLADSYNEQFF
TRBV4-1	TRBJ2-1	CASSHRDSTYNEQFF
TRBV7-3	TRBJ2-3	CASSSPSGGPDTQYF
TRBV11-2	TRBJ2-1	CASSVTASYNEQFF
TRBV20-1	TRBJ1-1	CSAEAIDSPEAFF
TRBV5-1	TRBJ2-1	CASNDRGPNEQFF
TRBV19	TRBJ2-6	CASSTGTRSSGANVLTF
TRBV4-2	TRBJ2-6	CASSQDASGANVLTF
TRBV19	TRBJ2-7	CASSNGTGGGGYEQYF
TRBV6-5	TRBJ2-2	CASSSAAGELFF
TRBV27	TRBJ2-7	CASSFLSMGGLAGGEQYF
TRBV6-2/TRBV6-3	TRBJ2-3	CASSPPMTDPDTQYF
TRBV12-3/TRBV12-4	TRBJ2-1	CASSVAGASYNEQFF
TRBV4-3	TRBJ2-7	CASSQDYRGMYEQYF
TRBV7-9	TRBJ1-1	CASSDTGGGVTEAFF
TRBV29-1	TRBJ2-7	CSVRGTGDSYEQYF
TRBV6-5	TRBJ2-4	CASSDRVWNIQYF
TRBV7-9	TRBJ1-1	CASSSSGLTANTEAFF
TRBV27	TRBJ2-7	CASSPPARGDSYEQYF
TRBV12-3/TRBV12-4	TRBJ2-1	CASSFLFFGLQTNSYNEQFF
TRBV5-6	TRBJ2-7	CASSARNVYEQYF
TRBV7-9	TRBJ1-5	CASSLGAFDQPQHF
TRBV15	TRBJ2-1	CATSESGRGATTEQFF
TRBV12-3/TRBV12-4	TRBJ2-7	CASSPSSSTSGVSYEHYF
TRBV29-1	TRBJ2-1	CSVRLAGGFNEQFF
TRBV6-6	TRBJ1-1	CASSYVGQGGEAFF
TRBV5-1	TRBJ2-7	CASSDRANNEQYF
TRBV6-1	TRBJ2-5	CAGSEGLDSKRSQYF
TRBV29-1	TRBJ2-3	CSVGGQGNTDTQYF
TRBV29-1	TRBJ2-2	CSVEDPEQGSTGELFF
TRBV11-2	TRBJ2-7	CASSSTNEQYF
TRBV29-1	TRBJ2-1	CSVDRQGARLNEQFF
TRBV19	TRBJ2-7	CASSIGTVYEQYF
TRBV27	TRBJ2-7	CASSSSGRQGYEQYF
TRBV28	TRBJ2-3	CASSLPPIAGVKDTQYF
TRBV12-3/TRBV12-4	TRBJ2-3	CATAGGRTDTQYF
TRBV19	TRBJ1-5	CASSMDRDQPQHF
TRBV12-3/TRBV12-4	TRBJ2-7	CASSHDMYSYEQYF
TRBV10-3	TRBJ2-7	CAIGLRSSYEQYF
TRBV7-2	TRBJ2-3	CASSLGYGLPDTQYF
TRBV7-2	TRBJ2-7	CASSYNAGVEQYF
TRBV29-1	TRBJ1-2	CSVWGQGDNYGYTF
TRBV4-3	TRBJ2-7	CASSQERGQTYEQYF
TRBV7-9	TRBJ1-6	CASSIGVGADSPLHF
TRBV23-1	TRBJ2-2	CASSQLDPRCTGELFF
TRBV6-6	TRBJ2-7	CASTPHPSYEQCF
TRBV7-6	TRBJ1-4	CASRISTGSPTNEKLFF
TRBV28	TRBJ2-1	CATQVDDSQSENEQFF
TRBV6-2/TRBV6-3	TRBJ1-1	CATRLGVTDAFF
TRBV13	TRBJ2-1	CASSLARMNEQFF
TRBV4-2	TRBJ2-5	CASSPLSAGETQYF
TRBV4-1	TRBJ2-3	CASSPRDFTTDTQYF
TRBV4-1	TRBJ2-1	CASSPLVAGVHNEQFF
TRBV27	TRBJ2-3	CASSLSADTQYF
TRBV5-4	TRBJ1-1	CASSLNLGTTDTEAFF
TRBV14	TRBJ2-3	CASSPTTDTQYF